Below are 18 T cell receptor beta chains sequenced from a single sample in a study of T cell responses to AZD1222 COVID-19 vaccine. Method: immunoSEQ multiplex PCR; TCRdb's copy keeps in-frame clones and lacks some. In the table there are some 160,000 clones, about 83% of which are singletons. The sequences come from peripheral blood, collected 28 days after the second AZD1222 dose. The receptors come from an adult who received the AZD1222 COVID-19 vaccine.

V is TRBV30 and J is TRBJ1-3; TRBD1 might be the D (5 bases). The CDR3 extends over 14 amino acids. Germline values: CDR1 GTSNPN, CDR2 SVGIG (reference sequence). The CDR3 region has the DNA TGTGCTTTCTCGAAGGGGAACTCTGGAAACACCATATATTTT. This encodes CAFSKGNSGNTIYF. Using reference TRBV30 and TRBJ1-3 for the parts outside the CDR3, the full variable domain is SQTIHQWPATLVQPVGSPLSLECTVEGTSNPNLYWYRQAAGRGLQLLFYSVGIGQISSEVPQNLSASRPQDRQFILSSKKLLLSDSGFYLCAFSKGNSGNTIYFGEGSWLTVV.

V and J are TRBV10-3 and TRBJ1-4; D gene ambiguous. The CDR3 covers 15 residues. Germline V CDR1 and CDR2: ENHRY, SYGVKD. Trimming cost V 11 bases and J 0 bases, with 16 bases left between them. The CDR3 loop reads CALRHGSPTNEKLFF. CDR3 DNA: TGTGCCCTACGGCACGGCTCCCCAACTAATGAAAAACTGTTTTTT.

This chain links TRBV10-2 with TRBJ2-3, with TRBD2 matching over 7 bases. In germline, CDR1 is WSHSY, CDR2 SAAADI. The CDR3 is 13 amino acids. Trimming cost V 9 bases and J 1 base; bases outside gene matches: 4. CDR3 DNA sequence: TGCGCCAGTACCAGCGGGGGCACAGATACGCAGTATTTT. Its protein is CASTSGGTDTQYF.

The gene calls are TRBV5-1 and TRBJ2-7; TRBD1 might be the D (5 bases). The CDR3 extends over 13 amino acids. V was trimmed by 1 base and J by 4 bases, leaving 9 bases between them. The germline gives CDR1 SGHRS, CDR2 YFSETQ. The CDR3, as DNA: TGCGCCAGCAGCTTGTCAGGGCAGTACGAGCAGTACTTC. This codes for CASSLSGQYEQYF.

This clone has just one count. The chain joins TRBV7-2 to TRBJ2-1; D unresolved. The CDR3 totals 12 residues. Germline CDR1 and CDR2: SGHTA and FQGNSA. Trimming removed 5 bases at V and 10 bases at J, with 12 bases between. In DNA, the CDR3 is TGTGCCAGCAGCCTTTCCGGTGGGGAGCAGTTCTTC. Translation: CASSLSGGEQFF.

The chain uses TRBV5-1 and TRBJ1-1, with D possibly TRBD1 on 6 matching bases. Trimming removed 0 bases at V and 0 bases at J, with 6 bases between. Germline CDR1 and CDR2: SGHRS and YFSETQ. The CDR3 runs to 14 residues. CDR3 in amino acids: CASSLGQVNTEAFF. In nucleotides, the CDR3 is TGCGCCAGCAGCTTGGGACAGGTGAACACTGAAGCTTTCTTT.

The chain employs TRBV18 and TRBJ2-7, with unresolved D. This CDR3 is 14 amino acids long. Trimming took 0 bases from V and 3 from J, leaving 9 bases between them. The V gene's germline CDR1 is KGHSH and CDR2 LQKENI. CDR3: CASSPPGTRYEQYF. For the CDR3, the DNA is TGTGCCAGCTCACCACCGGGCACACGCTACGAGCAGTACTTC.

Only a few counts were recorded for this clone. The V and J genes are TRBV5-4 and TRBJ2-5; perhaps TRBD1 as D (5 bases). Germline V gene data show CDR1 as SGHNT and CDR2 as YYREEE (reference sequence). The CDR3 contains 16 residues. V gave up 0 bases and J gave up 1 base, with 13 bases separating them. This chain's CDR3 is CASSLGSTGTQETQYF. CDR3 nucleotides: TGTGCCAGCAGCTTGGGCTCAACAGGTACCCAAGAGACCCAGTACTTC.

This chain joins TRBV29-1 and TRBJ1-2; possible D gene TRBD1, 5 bases. CDR1 SQVTM and CDR2 ANQGSEA come from the germline V gene. V was cut by 5 bases and J by 3 bases, with 16 bases left in between. The CDR3 length is 14 residues. The CDR3 DNA sequence: TGCAGCGTTAACGACGGGAGGGGTGACTATGGCTACACCTTC. It specifies CSVNDGRGDYGYTF.

The chain joins TRBV7-9 to TRBJ1-4; 7 bases line up with TRBD1. The germline gives CDR1 SEHNR, CDR2 FQNEAQ (reference sequence). Germline trimming cut 5 bases from V and 3 bases from J; bases unmatched to any gene: 3. The CDR3 extends over 14 amino acids. The CDR3 here is CASSRGQPNEKLFF. The CDR3 DNA is TGTGCCAGCAGCCGGGGACAGCCTAATGAAAAACTGTTTTTT.

The rearrangement uses TRBV7-2 and TRBJ2-3, with 8 bases that match TRBD2. Germline trimming cut 5 bases from V and 5 bases from J; bases unmatched to any gene: 6. The CDR3 contains 14 residues. CDR1 is SGHTA and CDR2 is FQGNSA in the germline V gene. DNA of the CDR3: TGTGCCAGCAGCCAAGGGCGGGGGGTAGATACGCAGTATTTT. Translated, it gives CASSQGRGVDTQYF.

CDR3 nucleotide sequence: TGCGCCAGCAGCCAAGTCGACAGGGGATCCTATAATTCACCCCTCCACTTT. Amino acid sequence: CASSQVDRGSYNSPLHF. The chain employs TRBV4-3 and TRBJ1-6; the match to TRBD1 covers 8 bases. Germline values: CDR1 LGHNA, CDR2 YSLEER. The CDR3 totals 17 residues. Trimming removed 1 base from V and 1 base from J; junction bases left unmatched: 3.

The chain carries TRBV11-2 and TRBJ1-3, with TRBD1 matching 7 bases. The CDR3 sequence is 15 residues long. CDR1 is SGHAT, CDR2 FQNNGV, per germline. J gave up 3 bases and V 1 base, and 3 bases lay outside the gene matches. This CDR3 is CASSLAWDSGNTIYF. CDR3 coding DNA: TGTGCCAGCAGCTTAGCCTGGGACAGTGGAAACACCATATATTTT. Together with reference TRBV11-2 and TRBJ1-3, the CDR3 gives the full variable domain: EAGVAQSPRYKIIEKRQSVAFWCNPISGHATLYWYQQILGQGPKLLIQFQNNGVVDDSQLPKDRFSAERLKGVDSTLKIQPAKLEDSAVYLCASSLAWDSGNTIYFGEGSWLTVV.

The chain joins TRBV25-1 to TRBJ1-4; no firm D call. CDR3 size: 15 residues. The V end lost 2 bases, the J end lost 6 bases, and 13 bases lay between the germline ends. The V gene's germline CDR1 is MGHDK and CDR2 SYGVNS. CDR3 region: CASSESGRGDEKLFF. As DNA, the CDR3 is TGTGCCAGCAGTGAAAGTGGCAGAGGCGATGAAAAACTGTTTTTT.

This clone was counted only a few times. The chain is built from TRBV3-1 (or the pseudogene TRBV3-2) and TRBJ1-4; no firm D call. The V gene's germline CDR1 is LGHDT and CDR2 YNNKEL (reference sequence). CDR3 length: 15 residues. The V gene lost 1 base and the J gene lost 1 base, with 7 bases spanning the gap. The DNA for the CDR3 is TGTGCCAGCAGCCAAGGGACCCAAACTAATGAAAAACTGTTTTTT. It translates to CASSQGTQTNEKLFF.

The CDR3 DNA sequence: TGTGCCAGCAGCTTAGATGGACCCATGCGAAAAGAGACCCAGTACTTC. Residues: CASSLDGPMRKETQYF. The genes are TRBV7-8 and TRBJ2-5; D unclear. The CDR3 length is 16 residues. Trimming took off 1 base at V and 3 bases at J, with 15 bases between the two ends. CDR1 and CDR2 from the germline V gene are SGHVS and FQNEAQ.

The chain recombines TRBV11-1 with TRBJ2-3; 7 nucleotides match TRBD2. CDR3 length: 16 amino acids. V was clipped by 5 bases and J by 5 bases; unmatched bases: 13. The germline gives CDR1 SGHAT, CDR2 FQDESV (reference sequence). The CDR3, as DNA: TGTGCCAGCAGCCCCCGTGAGCGGGGTGCCGGAGATACGCAGTATTTT. Amino acid sequence: CASSPRERGAGDTQYF. Full variable domain (missing parts from reference TRBV11-1 and TRBJ2-3): EAEVAQSPRYKITEKSQAVAFWCDPISGHATLYWYRQILGQGPELLVQFQDESVVDDSQLPKDRFSAERLKGVDSTLKIQPAELGDSAMYLCASSPRERGAGDTQYFGPGTRLTVL.

This clone was detected only once. The chain recombines TRBV27 with TRBJ1-4; D possibly corresponds to TRBD1 (5 bases). This CDR3 has 15 residues. The germline V and J ends were trimmed by 0 bases and 4 bases, with 9 bases remaining between them. The V gene's germline CDR1 is MNHEY and CDR2 SMNVEV (reference sequence). The CDR3 DNA sequence: TGTGCCAGCAGTTTATCTGCGGGGCGTAATGAAAAACTGTTTTTT. Amino acids: CASSLSAGRNEKLFF.